The 8 T cell receptor beta chains given below trace back to one sample, sequenced in a study of cytomegalovirus exposure and HLA in healthy donors (dated by TCRdb to about 2017). Libraries were built with the immunoSEQ multiplex PCR assay. A mixture of 60 forward primers for TCR Vbeta segments and 13 reverse primers for TCR Jbeta segments was used in the multiplex PCR. This is the immuneACCESS table as TCRdb keeps it, with only in-frame sequences that have V and J called. A part of the clones is gone; compared with another copy, unresolved V genes explain less than half, and the rest is unexplained. This sample's table has entries for 95,000 to 150,000 clones. Under 1.3% of the sample goes to the ten largest clones. The sample comprised PBMCs. The receptors were gathered from a man between 18 and 35 years old in good health and CMV-seronegative.

The genes are TRBV30 and TRBJ2-1, with TRBD1 matching over 10 bases. The germline V gene encodes CDR1 GTSNPN and CDR2 SVGIG (reference sequence). Trimming took 2 bases from V and 3 from J; bases not matched to a gene: 4. The CDR3 has 15 amino acids. The CDR3 loop reads CAWSTGTGDYNEQFF. The CDR3 nucleotides read TGTGCCTGGAGTACCGGGACAGGGGACTACAATGAGCAGTTCTTC.

The gene calls are TRBV5-1 and TRBJ2-7; TRBD1 matches at 9 bases. Germline-derived CDR1 and CDR2 are SGHRS and YFSETQ. J lost 6 bases, V lost 0 bases, and 7 bases had no gene match. This CDR3 is 15 amino acids long. CDR3 in amino acids: CASSLAWGQGGEQYF. The CDR3 nucleotides are TGCGCCAGCAGCTTGGCCTGGGGACAGGGTGGCGAGCAGTACTTC.

The V gene is TRBV4-1, the J gene TRBJ2-5, with TRBD2 identical over 8 bases. CDR3 length equals 16 residues. The germline gives CDR1 MGHRA, CDR2 YSYEKL. The ends lost 0 bases at V and 6 bases at J; junction bases unmatched: 9. CDR3 bases: TGCGCCAGCAGCCAAGAGGGTACGGGGGGGCCTCAGACCCAGTACTTC. It translates to CASSQEGTGGPQTQYF.

The chain combines TRBV7-9 with TRBJ2-5, with 9 bases that match TRBD2. CDR1 SEHNR and CDR2 FQNEAQ come from the germline V gene (reference sequence). This CDR3 is 16 amino acids long. Germline trimming cut 1 base from V and 2 bases from J; bases unmatched to any gene: 5. The CDR3 DNA follows: TGTGCCAGCAGCTTAGTTGGTAGCGGGGGACAAGAGACCCAGTACTTC. Its translation: CASSLVGSGGQETQYF.

The V and J genes are TRBV13 and TRBJ2-1; a weak D match, TRBD1 (7 bases). Per the germline V gene, CDR1 is PRHDT and CDR2 is FYEKMQ (reference sequence). The CDR3 covers 17 residues. V lost 0 bases and J 2 bases, leaving 14 bases between the germline ends. CDR3 sequence reads: CASSLGLRGTAYNEQFF. The CDR3 DNA is TGTGCCAGCAGCTTAGGCCTACGGGGGACAGCCTACAATGAGCAGTTCTTC.

This rearrangement joins TRBV2 to TRBJ1-2, with 7 positions matching TRBD1. The CDR3 covers 13 residues. Germline-derived CDR1 and CDR2 are SNHLY and FYNNEI. V was pared by 6 bases and J by 8 bases, with 9 bases of the junction left unmatched. CDR3 sequence reads: CASSPKGARGYTF. The CDR3 DNA is TGTGCCAGCAGCCCAAAGGGGGCAAGGGGCTACACCTTC.

The chain employs TRBV10-1 and TRBJ2-5, with D perhaps matching TRBD1 (6 bases). CDR1 is WNHNN, CDR2 SYGVQD, per germline (reference sequence). The CDR3 runs to 16 residues. V lost 2 bases to trimming and J lost 4 bases, with 17 bases between them. Here the CDR3 reads CASSEGIAGAGETQYF. In DNA, the CDR3 is TGCGCCAGCAGTGAGGGTATCGCAGGGGCGGGAGAGACCCAGTACTTC.

The chain is built from TRBV5-1 and TRBJ1-1, with D possibly matching TRBD1 (5 bases). V lost 0 bases and J lost 0, with 15 bases in between. The CDR3 is 17 amino acids. The V gene's germline CDR1 is SGHRS and CDR2 YFSETQ. The CDR3: CASSLARGIQMNTEAFF. The CDR3 DNA follows: TGCGCCAGCAGCTTGGCCCGGGGGATCCAAATGAACACTGAAGCTTTCTTT.